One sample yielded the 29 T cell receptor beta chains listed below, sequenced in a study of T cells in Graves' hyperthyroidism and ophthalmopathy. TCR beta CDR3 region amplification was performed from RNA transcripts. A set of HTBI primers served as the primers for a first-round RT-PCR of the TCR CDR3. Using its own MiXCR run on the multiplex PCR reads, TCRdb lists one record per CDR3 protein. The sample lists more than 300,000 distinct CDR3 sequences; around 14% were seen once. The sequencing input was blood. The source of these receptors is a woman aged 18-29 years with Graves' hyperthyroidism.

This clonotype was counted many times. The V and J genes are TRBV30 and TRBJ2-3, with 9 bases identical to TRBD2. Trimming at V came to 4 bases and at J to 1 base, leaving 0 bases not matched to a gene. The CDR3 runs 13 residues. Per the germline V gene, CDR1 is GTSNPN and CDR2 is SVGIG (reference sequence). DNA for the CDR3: TGTGCCTGGATAGCGGGGGGCACAGATACGCAGTATTTT. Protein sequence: CAWIAGGTDTQYF.

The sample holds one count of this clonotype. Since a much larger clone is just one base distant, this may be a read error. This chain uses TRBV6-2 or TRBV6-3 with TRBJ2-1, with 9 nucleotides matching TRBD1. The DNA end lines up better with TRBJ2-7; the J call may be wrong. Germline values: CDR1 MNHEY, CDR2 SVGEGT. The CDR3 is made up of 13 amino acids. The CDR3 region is CASEAGTGHEQYF. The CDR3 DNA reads TGTGCCAGTGAGGCCGGGACAGGGCATGAGCAGTACTTC.

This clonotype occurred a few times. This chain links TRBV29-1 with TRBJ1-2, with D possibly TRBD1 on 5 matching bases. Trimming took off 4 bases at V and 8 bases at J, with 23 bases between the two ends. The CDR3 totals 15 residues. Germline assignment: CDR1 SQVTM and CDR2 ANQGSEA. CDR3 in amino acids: CSVVGSDIGNGGYTF. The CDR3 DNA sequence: TGCAGCGTTGTAGGCTCGGACATCGGCAACGGAGGCTACACCTTC.

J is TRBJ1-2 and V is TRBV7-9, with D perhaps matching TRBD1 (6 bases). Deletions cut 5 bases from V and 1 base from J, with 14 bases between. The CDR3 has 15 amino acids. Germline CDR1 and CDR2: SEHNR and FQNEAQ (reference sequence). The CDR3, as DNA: TGTGCCAGCAGCCCCTGGACAGCGGTTAACTATGGCTACACCTTC. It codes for CASSPWTAVNYGYTF.

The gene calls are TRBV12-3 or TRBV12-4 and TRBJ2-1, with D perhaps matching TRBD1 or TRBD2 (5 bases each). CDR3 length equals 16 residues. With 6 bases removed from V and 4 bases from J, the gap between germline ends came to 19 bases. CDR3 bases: TGTGCCAGCAGCGTCTACCGGGACGGCCCGTACAATGAGCAGTTCTTC. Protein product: CASSVYRDGPYNEQFF.

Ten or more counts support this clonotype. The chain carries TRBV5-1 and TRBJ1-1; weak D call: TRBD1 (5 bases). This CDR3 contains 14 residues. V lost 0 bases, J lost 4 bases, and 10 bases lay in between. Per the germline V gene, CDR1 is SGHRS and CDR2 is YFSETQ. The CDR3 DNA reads TGCGCCAGCAGCTTGGGGGGCTTAGGCACTGAAGCTTTCTTT. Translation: CASSLGGLGTEAFF.

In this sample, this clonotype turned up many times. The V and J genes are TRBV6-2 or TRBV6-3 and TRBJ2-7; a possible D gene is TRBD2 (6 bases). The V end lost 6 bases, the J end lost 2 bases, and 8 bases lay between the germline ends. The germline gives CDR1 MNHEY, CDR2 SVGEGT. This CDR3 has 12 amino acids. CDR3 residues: CASSGGTYEQYF. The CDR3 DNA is TGTGCCAGCAGCGGGGGAACCTACGAGCAGTACTTC.

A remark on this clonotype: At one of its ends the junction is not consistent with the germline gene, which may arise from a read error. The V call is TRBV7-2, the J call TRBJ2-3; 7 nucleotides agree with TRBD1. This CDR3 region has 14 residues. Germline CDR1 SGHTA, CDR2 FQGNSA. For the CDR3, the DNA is TGTGCCGGCAGCATAGACAGGGTCACAGATACGCAGTATTTT. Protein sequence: CAGSIDRVTDTQYF.

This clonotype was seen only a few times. The CDR3 loop is CASSQVLNNEQFF. CDR3 coding DNA: TGCGCCAGCAGCCAAGTCTTGAACAATGAGCAGTTCTTC. The chain links TRBV4-1 to TRBJ2-1; D is ambiguous. Germline loops: CDR1 MGHRA, CDR2 YSYEKL. The CDR3 length is 13 residues. Trimming shortened V by 1 base and J by 5 bases, and 6 bases separated the two germline ends.

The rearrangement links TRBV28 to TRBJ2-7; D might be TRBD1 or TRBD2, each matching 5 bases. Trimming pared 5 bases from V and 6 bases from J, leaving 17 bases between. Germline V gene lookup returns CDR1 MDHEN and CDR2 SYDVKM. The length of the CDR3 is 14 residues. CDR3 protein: CASSKGPGDREQYF. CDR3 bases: TGTGCCAGCAGTAAGGGACCAGGAGATCGCGAGCAGTACTTC.

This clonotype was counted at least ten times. The CDR3 DNA reads TGTGCCAGCAGGGAGCCGGGGGGGTCCTACAATGAGCAGTTCTTC. Encoded protein: CASREPGGSYNEQFF. J is TRBJ2-1 and V is TRBV11-2, with 8 bases identical to TRBD2. The CDR3 is 15 residues long. J was trimmed by 1 base and V by 6 bases; bases with no gene match: 5. The germline V gene encodes CDR1 SGHAT and CDR2 FQNNGV.

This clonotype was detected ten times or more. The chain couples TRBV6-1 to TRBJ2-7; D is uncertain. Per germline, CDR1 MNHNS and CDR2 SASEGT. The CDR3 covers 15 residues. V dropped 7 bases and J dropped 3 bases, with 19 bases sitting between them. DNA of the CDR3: TGTGCCAGCACCGAGAGGCTGGGCCCTCTCTACGAGCAGTACTTC. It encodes CASTERLGPLYEQYF.

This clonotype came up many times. This CDR3 reads CASSPRHSVPLYSEQFF. The CDR3 DNA sequence: TGTGCCAGCAGCCCCCGACATAGCGTCCCTTTATATAGTGAGCAGTTCTTC. This rearrangement joins TRBV7-2 to TRBJ2-1, with D maybe TRBD2 (5 bases). The CDR3 contains 17 residues. Germline V gene lookup returns CDR1 SGHTA and CDR2 FQGNSA. V lost 5 bases and J 9 bases, leaving 26 bases between the germline ends.

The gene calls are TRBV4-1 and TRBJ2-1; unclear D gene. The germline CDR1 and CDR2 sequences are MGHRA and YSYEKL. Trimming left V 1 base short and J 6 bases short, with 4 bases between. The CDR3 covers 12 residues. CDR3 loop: CASSQALNEQFF. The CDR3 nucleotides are TGCGCCAGCAGCCAAGCTCTCAATGAGCAGTTCTTC.

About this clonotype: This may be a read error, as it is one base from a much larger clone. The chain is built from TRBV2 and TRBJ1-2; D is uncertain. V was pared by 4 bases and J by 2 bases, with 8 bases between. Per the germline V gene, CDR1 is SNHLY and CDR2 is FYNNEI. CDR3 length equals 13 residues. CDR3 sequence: CASSVGENYGYTF. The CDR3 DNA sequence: TGTGCCAGCAGTGTCGGAGAGAACTATGGCTACACCTTC. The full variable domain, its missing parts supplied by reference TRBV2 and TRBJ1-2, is EPEVTQTPSHQVTQMGQEVILRCVPISNHLYFYWYRQILGQKVEFLVSFYNNEISEKSEIFDDQFSVERPDGSNFTLKIRSTKLEDSAMYFCASSVGENYGYTFGSGTRLTVV.

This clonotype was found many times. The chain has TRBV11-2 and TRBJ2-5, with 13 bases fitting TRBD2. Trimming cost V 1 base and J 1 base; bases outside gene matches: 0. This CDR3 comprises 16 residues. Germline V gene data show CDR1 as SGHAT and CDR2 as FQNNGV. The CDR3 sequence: CASSLGTSGGQETQYF. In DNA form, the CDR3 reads TGTGCCAGCAGCTTAGGGACTAGCGGGGGCCAAGAGACCCAGTACTTC.

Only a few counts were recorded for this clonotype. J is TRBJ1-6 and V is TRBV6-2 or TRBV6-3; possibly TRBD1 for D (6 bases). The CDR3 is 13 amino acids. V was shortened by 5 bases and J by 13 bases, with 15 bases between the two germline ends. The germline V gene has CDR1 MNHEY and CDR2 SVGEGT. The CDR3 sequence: CASSEGGLRPLHF. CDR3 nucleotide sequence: TGTGCCAGCAGTGAGGGGGGGCTTAGGCCCCTCCACTTT.

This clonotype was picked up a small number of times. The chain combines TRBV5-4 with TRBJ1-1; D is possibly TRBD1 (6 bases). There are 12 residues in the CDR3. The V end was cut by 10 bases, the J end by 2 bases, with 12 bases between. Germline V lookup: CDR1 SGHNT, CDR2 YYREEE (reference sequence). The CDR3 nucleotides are TGTGCCGGTCACAGGGACAACACTGAAGCTTTCTTT. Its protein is CAGHRDNTEAFF.

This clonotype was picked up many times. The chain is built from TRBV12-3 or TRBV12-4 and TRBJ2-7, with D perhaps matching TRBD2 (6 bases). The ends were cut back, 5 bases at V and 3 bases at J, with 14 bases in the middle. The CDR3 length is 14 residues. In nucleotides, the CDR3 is TGTGCCAGCAGTCCTAGCGAGCCTAGCTACGAGCAGTACTTC. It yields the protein CASSPSEPSYEQYF.

The CDR3 is CASSQRQGVPYNEQFF. As DNA, the CDR3 is TGTGCCAGCAGCCAGAGACAGGGGGTACCATACAATGAGCAGTTCTTC. The chain links TRBV11-2 to TRBJ2-1, with 9 bases identical to TRBD1. The CDR3 runs to 16 residues. The germline V gene has CDR1 SGHAT and CDR2 FQNNGV. V trimming: 5 bases; J trimming: 4 bases; junction bases outside the gene matches: 9.

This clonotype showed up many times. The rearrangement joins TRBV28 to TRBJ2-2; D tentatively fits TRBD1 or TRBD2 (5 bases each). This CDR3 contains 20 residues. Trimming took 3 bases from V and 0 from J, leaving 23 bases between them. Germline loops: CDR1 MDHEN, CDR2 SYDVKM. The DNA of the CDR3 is TGTGCCAGCAGTTTCGTAATGGGACCCAGGTGGGCCCCGAACACCGGGGAGCTGTTTTTT. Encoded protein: CASSFVMGPRWAPNTGELFF. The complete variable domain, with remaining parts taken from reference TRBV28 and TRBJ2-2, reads DVKVTQSSRYLVKRTGEKVFLECVQDMDHENMFWYRQDPGLGLRLIYFSYDVKMKEKGDIPEGYSVSREKKERFSLILESASTNQTSMYLCASSFVMGPRWAPNTGELFFGEGSRLTVL.

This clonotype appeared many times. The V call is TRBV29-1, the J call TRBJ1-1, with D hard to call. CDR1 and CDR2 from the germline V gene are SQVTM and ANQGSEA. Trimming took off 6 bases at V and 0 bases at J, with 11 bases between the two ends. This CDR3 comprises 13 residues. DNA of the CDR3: TGCAGCGTGGGCCCGGGTATGAACACTGAAGCTTTCTTT. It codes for CSVGPGMNTEAFF.

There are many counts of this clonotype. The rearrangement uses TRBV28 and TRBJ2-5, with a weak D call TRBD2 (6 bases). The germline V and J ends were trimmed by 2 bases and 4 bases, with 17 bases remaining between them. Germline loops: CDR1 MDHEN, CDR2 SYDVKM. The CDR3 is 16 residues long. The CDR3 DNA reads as TGTGCCAGCAGTTTAACTAGAGCGGGCCTTGGAGAGACCCAGTACTTC. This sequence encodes CASSLTRAGLGETQYF.

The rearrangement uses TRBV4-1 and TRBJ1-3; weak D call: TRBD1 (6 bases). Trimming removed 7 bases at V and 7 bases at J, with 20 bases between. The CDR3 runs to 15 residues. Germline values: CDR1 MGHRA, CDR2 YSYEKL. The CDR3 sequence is CASNSRDSGGNTIYF. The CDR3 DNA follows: TGCGCCAGCAACTCACGGGACTCCGGGGGCAACACCATATATTTT.

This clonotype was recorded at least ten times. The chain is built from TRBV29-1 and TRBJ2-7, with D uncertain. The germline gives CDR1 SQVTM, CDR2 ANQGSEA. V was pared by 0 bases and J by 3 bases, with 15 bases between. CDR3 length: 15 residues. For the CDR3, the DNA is TGCAGCGTTGAAGATGGCTCAAGAGGTCACTACGAGCAGTACTTC. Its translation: CSVEDGSRGHYEQYF.

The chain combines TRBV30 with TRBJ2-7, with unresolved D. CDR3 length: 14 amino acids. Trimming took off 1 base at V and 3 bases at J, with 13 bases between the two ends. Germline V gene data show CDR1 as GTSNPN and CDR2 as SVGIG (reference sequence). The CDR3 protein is CAWSARGVVYEQYF. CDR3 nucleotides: TGTGCCTGGAGTGCGCGTGGGGTGGTCTACGAGCAGTACTTC.

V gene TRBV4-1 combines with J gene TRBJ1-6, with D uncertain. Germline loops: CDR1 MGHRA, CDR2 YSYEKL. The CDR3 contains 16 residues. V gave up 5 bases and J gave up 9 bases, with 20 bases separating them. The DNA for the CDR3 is TGCGCCAGCAGCAGAGCCGTAGGCAGCAATGGTTCACCCCTCCACTTT. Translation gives CASSRAVGSNGSPLHF.

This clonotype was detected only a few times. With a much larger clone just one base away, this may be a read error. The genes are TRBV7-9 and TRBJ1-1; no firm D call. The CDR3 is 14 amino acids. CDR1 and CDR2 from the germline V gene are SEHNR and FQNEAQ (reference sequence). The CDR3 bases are TGTGCCAGCAGCTTTAATAACCAGAACACTGGAGCTTTCTTT. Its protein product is CASSFNNQNTGAFF.

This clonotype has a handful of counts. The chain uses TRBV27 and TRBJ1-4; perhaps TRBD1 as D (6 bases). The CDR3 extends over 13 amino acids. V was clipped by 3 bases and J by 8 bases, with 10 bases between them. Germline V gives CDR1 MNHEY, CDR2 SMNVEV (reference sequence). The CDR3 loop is CASSFSGDEKLFF. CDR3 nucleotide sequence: TGTGCCAGCAGTTTTTCAGGGGACGAAAAACTGTTTTTT.